What follows are 17 T cell receptor beta chains derived from one specimen sequenced in a study of response to subunit inactivated influenza vaccine. TCRdb passed the RT-PCR reads through MiXCR, listing each CDR3 protein once. This sample carries 600,000 to 850,000 distinct CDR3 sequences, approximately 15% of them seen once, and the ten largest clones take about 7.4%. Source: PBMCs from blood, taken less than 15 days before vaccination. These receptors all stem from a man in his forties or fifties who received an inactivated influenza vaccine.

This clonotype turned up a few times. CDR3 bases: TGTGCCAGCAGCCAAGCGCAAGGGACATCATATGGCTACACCTTC. Its translation: CASSQAQGTSYGYTF. J is TRBJ1-2 and V is TRBV4-2; D may be TRBD1 (6 bases). V shed 1 base and J shed 5 bases, with 14 bases lying between them. Germline V CDR1 and CDR2: LGHNA, YNFKEQ. The CDR3 has 15 residues.

In its sample, this clonotype was seen many times. Compared with germline, one end of the junction differs, possibly owing to a read error. CDR3 amino acids: CASSLSTGTYEQYF. The CDR3 nucleotides are TGTGCCAGCAGTCTATCGACAGGGACCTACGAGCAGTACTTC. The gene calls are TRBV27 and TRBJ2-7, with TRBD1 matching over 7 bases. CDR1 and CDR2 (germline): MNHEY, SMNVEV (reference sequence). This CDR3 has 14 amino acids.

The chain links TRBV6-1 to TRBJ2-1; 9 bases agree with TRBD2. V lost 5 bases, J lost 4 bases, and 12 bases stayed unmatched. The CDR3 contains 17 residues. Germline loops: CDR1 MNHNS, CDR2 SASEGT. The chain's CDR3 is CASSTSIAGAQYNEQFF. CDR3 in DNA: TGTGCCAGCAGTACCTCAATAGCGGGAGCACAGTACAATGAGCAGTTCTTC.

V and J are TRBV20-1 and TRBJ2-7, with TRBD2 matching over 7 bases. Germline CDR1 DFQATT, CDR2 SNEGSKA (reference sequence). The CDR3 is 15 residues long. V trimming: 5 bases; J trimming: 5 bases; junction bases outside the gene matches: 15. CDR3 bases: TGCAGTGCTGAAGCCGGGACTACGAGTAAGGACGAGCAGTACTTC. Residues: CSAEAGTTSKDEQYF.

This clonotype showed up just a few times. The gene calls are TRBV3-1 and TRBJ2-3; 7 nucleotides align to TRBD2. Germline loops: CDR1 LGHDT, CDR2 YNNKEL (reference sequence). CDR3 size: 14 residues. The ends lost 1 base at V and 9 bases at J; junction bases unmatched: 7. The CDR3 is CASSQAAGRETQYF. The CDR3 DNA reads as TGTGCCAGCAGCCAAGCGGCGGGGAGGGAGACGCAGTATTTT.

This chain links TRBV7-9 with TRBJ2-6, with 7 bases that match TRBD1. There are 16 residues in the CDR3. Germline CDR1 SEHNR, CDR2 FQNEAQ (reference sequence). V dropped 5 bases and J dropped 4; count of bases not matched to a gene: 8. CDR3 protein: CASSRVRGTGANVLTF. The CDR3 nucleotides read TGTGCCAGCAGCCGGGTCAGGGGGACCGGGGCCAACGTCCTGACTTTC.

V and J are TRBV20-1 and TRBJ2-7; 7 positions match TRBD2. Germline V lookup: CDR1 DFQATT, CDR2 SNEGSKA (reference sequence). After removal of 3 bases from V and 7 bases from J, the junction contained 6 bases not matched to a gene. The CDR3 sequence is 12 residues long. This CDR3 reads CSARRLAGEQYF. The CDR3 bases are TGCAGTGCTAGGAGACTAGCTGGGGAGCAGTACTTC.

The chain combines TRBV5-1 with TRBJ2-7, with a tentative D call TRBD2 (6 bases). The CDR3 consists of 16 residues. From germline, CDR1 is SGHRS and CDR2 YFSETQ. V lost 0 bases and J lost 0, with 13 bases in between. The CDR3 loop reads CASSLEGGMSSYEQYF. For the CDR3, the DNA is TGCGCCAGCAGCTTGGAGGGCGGGATGAGCTCCTACGAGCAGTACTTC. Filled out from reference TRBV5-1 and TRBJ2-7, the complete variable domain reads KAGVTQTPRYLIKTRGQQVTLSCSPISGHRSVSWYQQTPGQGLQFLFEYFSETQRNKGNFPGRFSGRQFSNSRSEMNVSTLELGDSALYLCASSLEGGMSSYEQYFGPGTRLTVT.

V gene TRBV5-1 combines with J gene TRBJ2-5; D is unresolved. The CDR3 runs 15 residues. The germline V and J ends were trimmed by 4 bases and 3 bases, with 16 bases remaining between them. Germline values: CDR1 SGHRS, CDR2 YFSETQ. As DNA, the CDR3 is TGCGCCAGCAGCCTGCTTGCCGTGCAGGAAGAGACCCAGTACTTC. Its protein product is CASSLLAVQEETQYF.

This rearrangement joins TRBV10-3 to TRBJ1-1, with no clear D. The CDR3 has 15 amino acids. Germline values: CDR1 ENHRY, CDR2 SYGVKD. V was cut by 0 bases and J by 2 bases, with 10 bases left in between. DNA for the CDR3: TGTGCCATCAGTGAGTCGTCAGGCCAAAACACTGAAGCTTTCTTT. Its translation is CAISESSGQNTEAFF.

The genes are TRBV2 and TRBJ1-2; D is uncertain. Trimming removed 4 bases from V and 2 bases from J, with 11 bases in between. Germline V gives CDR1 SNHLY, CDR2 FYNNEI. The CDR3 is made up of 14 amino acids. CDR3 nucleotides: TGTGCCAGCAGTGTTAGACCTCTGAACTATGGCTACACCTTC. Amino acid sequence: CASSVRPLNYGYTF.

This clonotype turned up a few times. The CDR3 coding sequence is TGTGCCAGCAGCCCTGAGGGGCCTGGGGCAGATACGCAGTATTTT. Its protein is CASSPEGPGADTQYF. The rearrangement uses TRBV5-4 and TRBJ2-3; TRBD1 or TRBD2 may be the D gene (5 bases each). V lost 4 bases and J lost 4, with 16 bases in between. This CDR3 spans 15 amino acids. Germline CDR1 is SGHNT and CDR2 is YYREEE (reference sequence).

The V call is TRBV5-1, the J call TRBJ2-5, with D hard to call. The length of the CDR3 is 14 residues. Germline CDR1 SGHRS, CDR2 YFSETQ. V lost 4 bases to trimming and J lost 1 base, with 11 bases between them. In nucleotides, the CDR3 is TGCGCCAGCAGCGCTGGACCGTCCCAAGAGACCCAGTACTTC. Protein sequence: CASSAGPSQETQYF.

This clonotype was observed a few times. The rearrangement joins TRBV28 to TRBJ2-3; 7 nucleotides line up with TRBD2. There are 18 residues in the CDR3. Germline loops: CDR1 MDHEN, CDR2 SYDVKM. The V and J ends lost 3 bases and 0 bases, in that order; junction bases with no gene match: 12. The CDR3 sequence is CASSFIGFLAASTDTQYF. CDR3 nucleotides: TGTGCCAGCAGTTTTATAGGCTTTCTAGCGGCAAGCACAGATACGCAGTATTTT.

The chain recombines TRBV7-2 with TRBJ1-1; possible D gene TRBD1, 5 bases. The CDR3 consists of 16 residues. The V and J ends lost 3 bases and 4 bases respectively, with 18 bases between them. Germline lookup yields CDR1 SGHTA and CDR2 FQGNSA. This CDR3 reads CASSFSPPAGLTEAFF. CDR3 bases: TGTGCCAGCAGCTTTTCACCCCCGGCAGGGCTCACTGAAGCTTTCTTT.

This clonotype occurred many times. This rearrangement joins TRBV27 to TRBJ2-2, with 10 bases aligning to TRBD1. Germline CDR1 and CDR2: MNHEY and SMNVEV (reference sequence). The V gene end was trimmed by 5 bases and the J gene end by 6 bases; junction bases not matched to a gene: 3. The CDR3 is made up of 14 amino acids. The CDR3 here is CASSRDRGAGELFF. CDR3 sequence (DNA): TGTGCCAGCAGTAGGGACAGGGGTGCCGGGGAGCTGTTTTTT.

This clonotype turned up a few times. The chain couples TRBV7-2 to TRBJ2-7; 10 bases line up with TRBD1. The CDR3 is 16 residues long. Germline trimming cut 3 bases from V and 0 bases from J; bases unmatched to any gene: 5. Germline loops: CDR1 SGHTA, CDR2 FQGNSA. The CDR3 is CASSFSRTGGSYEQYF. The CDR3 DNA reads TGTGCCAGCAGCTTCTCGAGGACAGGGGGCTCCTACGAGCAGTACTTC.